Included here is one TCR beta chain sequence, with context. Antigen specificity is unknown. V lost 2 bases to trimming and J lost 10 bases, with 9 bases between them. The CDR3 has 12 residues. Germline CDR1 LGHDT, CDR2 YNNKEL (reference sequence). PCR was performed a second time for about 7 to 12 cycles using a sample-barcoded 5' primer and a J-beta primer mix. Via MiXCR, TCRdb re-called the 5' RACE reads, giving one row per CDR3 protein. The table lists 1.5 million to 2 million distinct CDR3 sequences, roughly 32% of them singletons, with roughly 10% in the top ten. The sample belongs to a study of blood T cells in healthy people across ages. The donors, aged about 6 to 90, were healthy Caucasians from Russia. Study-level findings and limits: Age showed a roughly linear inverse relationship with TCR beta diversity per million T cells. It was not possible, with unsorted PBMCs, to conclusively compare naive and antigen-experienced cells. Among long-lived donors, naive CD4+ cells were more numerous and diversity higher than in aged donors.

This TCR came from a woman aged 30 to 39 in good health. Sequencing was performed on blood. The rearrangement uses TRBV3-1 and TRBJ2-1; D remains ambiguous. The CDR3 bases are TGTGCCAGCAGCCAAACCCGCTGGGAGCAGTTCTTC. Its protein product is CASSQTRWEQFF.